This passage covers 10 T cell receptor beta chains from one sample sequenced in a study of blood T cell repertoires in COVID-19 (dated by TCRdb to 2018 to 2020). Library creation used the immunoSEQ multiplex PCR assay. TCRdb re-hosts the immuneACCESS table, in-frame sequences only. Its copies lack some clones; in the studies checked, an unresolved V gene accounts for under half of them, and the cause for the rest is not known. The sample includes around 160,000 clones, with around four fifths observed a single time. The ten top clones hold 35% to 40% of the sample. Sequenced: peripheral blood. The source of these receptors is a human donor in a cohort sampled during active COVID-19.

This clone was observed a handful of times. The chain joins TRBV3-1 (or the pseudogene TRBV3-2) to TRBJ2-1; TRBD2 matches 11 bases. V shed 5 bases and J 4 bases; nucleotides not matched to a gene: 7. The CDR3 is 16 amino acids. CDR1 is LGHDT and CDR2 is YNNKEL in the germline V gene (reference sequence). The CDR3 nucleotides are TGTGCCAGCAGCTCTCGACTAGCGGGGCGATACAATGAGCAGTTCTTC. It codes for CASSSRLAGRYNEQFF.

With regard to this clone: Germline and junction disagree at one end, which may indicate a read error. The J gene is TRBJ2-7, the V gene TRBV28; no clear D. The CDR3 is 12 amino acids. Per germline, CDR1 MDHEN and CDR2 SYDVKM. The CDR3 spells CATKSEESEPYF. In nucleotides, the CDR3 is TGTGCCACCAAGTCCGAGGAGTCCGAGCCGTACTTC.

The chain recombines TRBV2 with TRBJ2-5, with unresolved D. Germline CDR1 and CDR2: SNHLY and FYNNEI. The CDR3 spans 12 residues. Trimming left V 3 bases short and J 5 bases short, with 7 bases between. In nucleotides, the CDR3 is TGTGCCAGCAGTGATACCGGGGAGACCCAGTACTTC. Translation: CASSDTGETQYF. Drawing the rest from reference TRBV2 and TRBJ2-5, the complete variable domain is EPEVTQTPSHQVTQMGQEVILRCVPISNHLYFYWYRQILGQKVEFLVSFYNNEISEKSEIFDDQFSVERPDGSNFTLKIRSTKLEDSAMYFCASSDTGETQYFGPGTRLLVL.

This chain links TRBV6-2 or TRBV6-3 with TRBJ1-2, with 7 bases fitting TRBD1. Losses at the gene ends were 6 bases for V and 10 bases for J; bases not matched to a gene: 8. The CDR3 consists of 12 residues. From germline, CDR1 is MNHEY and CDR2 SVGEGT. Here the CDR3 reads CASSKTGDDYTF. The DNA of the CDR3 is TGTGCCAGCAGCAAAACAGGGGATGACTACACCTTC.

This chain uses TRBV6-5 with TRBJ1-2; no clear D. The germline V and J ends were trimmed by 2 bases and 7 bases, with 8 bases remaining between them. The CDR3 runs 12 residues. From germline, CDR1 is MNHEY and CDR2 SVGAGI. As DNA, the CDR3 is TGTGCCAGCAGTTACGTGGGCTCTGGCTACACCTTC. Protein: CASSYVGSGYTF.

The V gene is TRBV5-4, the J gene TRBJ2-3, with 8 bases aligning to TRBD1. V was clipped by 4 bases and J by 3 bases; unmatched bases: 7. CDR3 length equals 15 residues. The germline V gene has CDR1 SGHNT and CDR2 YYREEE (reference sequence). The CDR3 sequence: CASSATGAGTDTQYF. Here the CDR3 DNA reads TGTGCCAGCAGCGCGACAGGGGCGGGAACAGATACGCAGTATTTT. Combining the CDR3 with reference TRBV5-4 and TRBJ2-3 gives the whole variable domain ETGVTQSPTHLIKTRGQQVTLRCSSQSGHNTVSWYQQALGQGPQFIFQYYREEENGRGNFPPRFSGLQFPNYSSELNVNALELDDSALYLCASSATGAGTDTQYFGPGTRLTVL.

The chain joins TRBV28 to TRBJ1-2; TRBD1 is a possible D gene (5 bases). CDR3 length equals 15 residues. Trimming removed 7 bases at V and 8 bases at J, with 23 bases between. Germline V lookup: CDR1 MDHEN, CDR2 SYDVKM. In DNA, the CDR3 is TGTGCCAGCATCCTGATTAGGGGAGGGGTGGGAGGCTACACCTTC. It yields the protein CASILIRGGVGGYTF.

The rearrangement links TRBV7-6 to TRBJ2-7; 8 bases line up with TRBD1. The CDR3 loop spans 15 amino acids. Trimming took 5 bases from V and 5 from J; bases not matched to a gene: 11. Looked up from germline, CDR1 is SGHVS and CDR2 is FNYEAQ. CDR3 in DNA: TGTGCCAGCAGCGCGGACAGGGCTTCCCGAAACGAGCAGTACTTC. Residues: CASSADRASRNEQYF.

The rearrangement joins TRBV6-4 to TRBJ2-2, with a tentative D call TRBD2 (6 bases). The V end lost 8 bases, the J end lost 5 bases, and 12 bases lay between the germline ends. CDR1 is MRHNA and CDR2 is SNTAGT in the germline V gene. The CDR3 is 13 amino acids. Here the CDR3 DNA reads TGTGCCAGCGGGACGGAGGGGACCGGGGAGCTGTTTTTT. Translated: CASGTEGTGELFF.

CDR3 in DNA: TGTGCCAGCAGTGATGGAAGGGGCTATGGCTACACCTTC. Translated: CASSDGRGYGYTF. This chain links TRBV6-1 with TRBJ1-2; tentative D call: TRBD1 (5 bases). Trimming cost V 3 bases and J 4 bases, with 9 bases left between them. Germline-derived CDR1 and CDR2 are MNHNS and SASEGT. The CDR3 is made up of 13 amino acids.